The next 18 T cell receptor beta chains were all read from a single sample in a study of blood T cell repertoires in COVID-19. Profiled with immunoSEQ multiplex PCR; TCRdb holds only in-frame clones, not every one. Of about 440,000 clones in the sample, about 91% were seen once. Sequences were obtained from peripheral blood. The receptors were sampled from a woman in her forties or fifties with COVID-19, enrolled during active disease.

The chain recombines TRBV28 with TRBJ1-5; 7 positions match TRBD1. The CDR3 extends over 14 amino acids. The germline V gene has CDR1 MDHEN and CDR2 SYDVKM. Unmatched junction bases numbered 8, after V lost 6 bases and J lost 6 bases. The CDR3 nucleotides read TGTGCCAGCAGGAGACAGGGAGGCGGTCAGCCCCAGCATTTT. Residues: CASRRQGGGQPQHF.

The chain combines TRBV2 with TRBJ2-3; D gene unclear. V was clipped by 5 bases and J by 4 bases, with 4 bases between them. CDR3 length: 11 amino acids. Germline CDR1 reads SNHLY; CDR2 reads FYNNEI. CDR3 region: CASSQSDTQYF. CDR3 in DNA: TGTGCCAGCAGTCAGTCAGATACGCAGTATTTT.

The chain combines TRBV2 with TRBJ2-2; D gene uncertain. Germline V CDR1 and CDR2: SNHLY, FYNNEI. This CDR3 is built from 13 residues. V was clipped by 6 bases and J by 2 bases, with 7 bases between them. CDR3 in amino acids: CASRPTNTGELFF. For the CDR3, the DNA is TGTGCCAGCAGGCCTACTAACACCGGGGAGCTGTTTTTT.

The chain uses TRBV3-1 (or the pseudogene TRBV3-2) and TRBJ2-7, with a possible D match to TRBD2 (6 bases). Germline loops: CDR1 LGHDT, CDR2 YNNKEL (reference sequence). CDR3 length equals 15 residues. Trimming cost V 0 bases and J 3 bases, with 12 bases left between them. Written as DNA, the CDR3 is TGTGCCAGCAGCCAAGATACCCCGGGGGACTACGAGCAGTACTTC. The encoded protein is CASSQDTPGDYEQYF.

The chain has TRBV18 and TRBJ1-3; possible D gene TRBD1, 6 bases. Trimming cost V 3 bases and J 2 bases, with 11 bases left between them. This CDR3 has 15 residues. Germline V gene sequence: CDR1 KGHSH, CDR2 LQKENI. The CDR3 bases are TGTGCCAGCTCACCGGAAGCAGGGGCTGGAAACACCATATATTTT. Its translation: CASSPEAGAGNTIYF. The full variable domain, rest sourced from reference TRBV18 and TRBJ1-3, is NAGVMQNPRHLVRRRGQEARLRCSPMKGHSHVYWYRQLPEEGLKFMVYLQKENIIDESGMPKERFSAEFPKEGPSILRIQQVVRGDSAAYFCASSPEAGAGNTIYFGEGSWLTVV.

This chain connects TRBV6-5 to TRBJ2-7; 13 nucleotides line up with TRBD2. V gave up 6 bases and J gave up 6 bases; unmatched junction bases: 5. Germline-derived CDR1 and CDR2 are MNHEY and SVGAGI. This CDR3 region has 14 residues. CDR3: CASRPGLAGSEQYF. Here the CDR3 DNA reads TGTGCCAGCAGGCCGGGACTAGCGGGGTCCGAGCAGTACTTC.

V gene TRBV27 combines with J gene TRBJ1-2; the D gene is possibly TRBD1 (6 bases). The germline V gene has CDR1 MNHEY and CDR2 SMNVEV (reference sequence). Trimming took off 5 bases at V and 8 bases at J, with 9 bases between the two ends. The CDR3 runs 11 residues. In DNA, the CDR3 is TGTGCCAGCAGTGGGGGCGGGGGCTACACCTTC. As protein: CASSGGGGYTF.

This chain links TRBV4-2 with TRBJ1-5; 7 bases map to TRBD1. Germline CDR1 LGHNA, CDR2 YNFKEQ. The CDR3 loop spans 15 amino acids. J lost 6 bases, V lost 3 bases, and 8 bases had no gene match. The CDR3 DNA reads as TGTGCCAGCAGCCAGGGCAACAGGGGTACTCAGCCCCAGCATTTT. Translation gives CASSQGNRGTQPQHF.

This clone was picked up one time. This chain uses TRBV11-2 with TRBJ2-3; unclear D gene. V was trimmed by 6 bases and J by 0 bases, leaving 7 bases between them. This CDR3 contains 13 residues. The V gene's germline CDR1 is SGHAT and CDR2 FQNNGV. CDR3 loop: CASRLTSTDTQYF. Here the CDR3 DNA reads TGTGCCAGCAGGTTAACTAGCACAGATACGCAGTATTTT.

The rearrangement joins TRBV7-9 to TRBJ2-2; D remains unclear. The ends were cut back, 5 bases at V and 8 bases at J, with 9 bases in the middle. Germline assignment: CDR1 SEHNR and CDR2 FQNEAQ (reference sequence). This CDR3 contains 12 residues. The CDR3 reads CASSPHMGELFF. DNA for the CDR3: TGTGCCAGCAGCCCCCACATGGGGGAGCTGTTTTTT. Together with reference TRBV7-9 and TRBJ2-2, the CDR3 gives the full variable domain: DTGVSQNPRHKITKRGQNVTFRCDPISEHNRLYWYRQTLGQGPEFLTYFQNEAQLEKSRLLSDRFSAERPKGSFSTLEIQRTEQGDSAMYLCASSPHMGELFFGEGSRLTVL.

This rearrangement joins TRBV7-3 to TRBJ1-6, with a possible D match to TRBD1 (5 bases). V lost 2 bases, J lost 7 bases, and 9 bases lay in between. The germline V gene has CDR1 SGHTA and CDR2 FQGTGA. The CDR3 totals 14 residues. The CDR3: CASSLGSGNSPLHF. In DNA form, the CDR3 reads TGTGCCAGCAGCTTAGGGTCAGGGAATTCACCCCTCCACTTT.

The rearrangement uses TRBV5-1 and TRBJ1-2; the D gene is possibly TRBD1 (5 bases). This CDR3 comprises 14 residues. V was clipped by 0 bases and J by 7 bases, with 13 bases between them. CDR1 SGHRS and CDR2 YFSETQ come from the germline V gene. CDR3 nucleotides: TGCGCCAGCAGCTTGGAGGGACTGGGGCTTGGCTACACCTTC. Residues: CASSLEGLGLGYTF.

This chain connects TRBV30 to TRBJ1-1, with D unclear. Trimming cost V 1 base and J 2 bases, with 11 bases left between them. This CDR3 is 14 amino acids long. The germline V gene has CDR1 GTSNPN and CDR2 SVGIG (reference sequence). CDR3 in DNA: TGTGCCTGGAGTGGCGCACCTGTCAACACTGAAGCTTTCTTT. Protein sequence: CAWSGAPVNTEAFF.

V usage is TRBV27 and J usage is TRBJ1-2; 7 bases are shared with TRBD1. The CDR3 extends over 18 amino acids. Germline CDR1 is MNHEY and CDR2 is SMNVEV (reference sequence). The junction had 22 bases not matched to a gene; V was cut back by 5 bases and J by 7 bases. The chain's CDR3 is CASSAGEGAPTTATGYTF. The CDR3 coding sequence is TGTGCCAGCAGTGCCGGAGAGGGGGCCCCCACGACCGCTACTGGCTACACCTTC.

The rearrangement uses TRBV11-2 and TRBJ1-1; D perhaps matches TRBD1 (6 bases). The germline CDR1 and CDR2 sequences are SGHAT and FQNNGV. Trimming took off 3 bases at V and 1 base at J, with 9 bases between the two ends. The CDR3 spans 14 residues. The DNA for the CDR3 is TGTGCCAGCAGCTTGCAGGGGACGAACACTGAAGCTTTCTTT. Its protein product is CASSLQGTNTEAFF.

The chain couples TRBV3-1 (or the pseudogene TRBV3-2) to TRBJ1-2; D might be TRBD1 (6 bases). The CDR3 is 18 residues long. V dropped 4 bases and J dropped 5 bases, with 26 bases sitting between them. Germline CDR1 and CDR2: LGHDT and YNNKEL (reference sequence). The CDR3 here is CASSRTREDSLFGYGYTF. In DNA, the CDR3 is TGTGCCAGCAGCCGTACCAGAGAGGACAGCCTCTTTGGGTATGGCTACACCTTC.

V and J are TRBV6-1 and TRBJ1-2; 8 positions agree with TRBD1. There are 16 residues in the CDR3. Germline CDR1 MNHNS, CDR2 SASEGT. J gave up 8 bases and V 1 base, and 12 bases lay outside the gene matches. In DNA, the CDR3 is TGTGCCAGCAGTGAAGGGCCCCCACAGGGGGTTCGAGGCTACACCTTC. Translation gives CASSEGPPQGVRGYTF.

The rearrangement joins TRBV7-9 to TRBJ1-2, with 7 bases aligning to TRBD1. Losses at the gene ends were 3 bases for V and 6 bases for J; bases not matched to a gene: 1. Germline lookup yields CDR1 SEHNR and CDR2 FQNEAQ (reference sequence). The CDR3 length is 12 residues. The CDR3, as DNA: TGTGCCAGCAGCTTGGGGACAGATGGCTACACCTTC. Amino acid sequence: CASSLGTDGYTF. Using reference TRBV7-9 and TRBJ1-2 for the parts outside the CDR3, the full variable domain is DTGVSQNPRHKITKRGQNVTFRCDPISEHNRLYWYRQTLGQGPEFLTYFQNEAQLEKSRLLSDRFSAERPKGSFSTLEIQRTEQGDSAMYLCASSLGTDGYTFGSGTRLTVV.